The 20 T cell receptor beta chains given below trace back to one sample, sequenced in a study of OX40 agonist ivuxolimab in advanced cancers. This table comes from immunoSEQ multiplex PCR, and its TCRdb copy is limited to in-frame clones, with some not included. This repertoire shows fewer than 80,000 clones, around four fifths found once; its top ten account for about 9.1%. The sequencing here drew on CD4+ or CD8+ T cells sorted from blood, taken in a trial of the OX40 agonist ivuxolimab. These TCRs come from an adult with an advanced solid tumor such as melanoma, head and neck, liver or kidney cancer.

The gene calls are TRBV10-3 and TRBJ1-3, with 7 bases aligning to TRBD1. CDR3 size: 14 residues. Germline V gene data show CDR1 as ENHRY and CDR2 as SYGVKD. The V segment lost 5 bases and the J segment 4 bases; nucleotides outside the gene matches: 5. CDR3 sequence (DNA): TGTGCCATCAGTTCCGGGACAGACGGAAACACCATATATTTT. Protein sequence: CAISSGTDGNTIYF.

Points on this clone: In the same sample, other DNA sequences code for this CDR3. The J gene is TRBJ2-1, the V gene TRBV7-3; the match to TRBD1 covers 7 bases. The CDR3 totals 15 residues. J gave up 0 bases and V 5 bases, and 4 bases lay outside the gene matches. From germline, CDR1 is SGHTA and CDR2 FQGTGA. The CDR3 DNA is TGTGCCAGCAGCCCACAGGGGTTCTCCTACAATGAGCAGTTCTTC. It encodes CASSPQGFSYNEQFF.

The CDR3 nucleotides are TGTGCCAGCCAACCGGGACAGTATAATTCACCCCTCCACTTT. Amino acids: CASQPGQYNSPLHF. This chain joins TRBV13 and TRBJ1-6, with 7 bases identical to TRBD1. The CDR3 covers 14 residues. The germline V gene encodes CDR1 PRHDT and CDR2 FYEKMQ (reference sequence). Trimming took 8 bases from V and 4 from J; bases not matched to a gene: 5.

The rearrangement links TRBV9 to TRBJ1-2, with 8 bases identical to TRBD1. Germline V gene sequence: CDR1 SGDLS, CDR2 YYNGEE. Trimming cost V 4 bases and J 3 bases; bases outside gene matches: 5. The CDR3 totals 14 residues. CDR3 sequence reads: CASSPTGDYYGYTF. The CDR3 DNA is TGTGCCAGCAGCCCGACAGGGGACTACTATGGCTACACCTTC. Looking up the rest from reference TRBV9 and TRBJ1-2 gives the full variable domain: DSGVTQTPKHLITATGQRVTLRCSPRSGDLSVYWYQQSLDQGLQFLIQYYNGEERAKGNILERFSAQQFPDLHSELNLSSLELGDSALYFCASSPTGDYYGYTFGSGTRLTVV.

This clone turned up a few times. The chain employs TRBV30 and TRBJ1-1; the D is unclear. The CDR3 has 13 residues. V lost 8 bases to trimming and J lost 1 base, with 14 bases between them. CDR1 and CDR2 from the germline V gene are GTSNPN and SVGIG (reference sequence). The CDR3 nucleotides are TGTGCCGAGTCGGAACACCCGAACACTGAAGCTTTCTTT. Its translation is CAESEHPNTEAFF.

In this sample, this clone turned up once. The chain recombines TRBV29-1 with TRBJ2-7; weak D call: TRBD1 (5 bases). This CDR3 has 13 residues. The germline V gene encodes CDR1 SQVTM and CDR2 ANQGSEA. V shed 4 bases and J shed 5 bases, with 15 bases lying between them. As DNA, the CDR3 is TGCAGCGTTGTGGTGACAGAATTCGACGAGCAGTACTTC. Translation gives CSVVVTEFDEQYF.

The chain joins TRBV5-6 to TRBJ2-5; the D is unclear. TRBJ2-7 explains the end of the DNA better; the J call may be wrong. From germline, CDR1 is SGHDT and CDR2 YYEEEE. The CDR3 totals 14 residues. The CDR3 nucleotides read TGTGCCAGCAGATCTCGCAGGCTGGGCGACGAGCAGTACTTC. Its translation: CASRSRRLGDEQYF.

The chain combines TRBV7-3 with TRBJ2-1; TRBD1 is a possible D gene (5 bases). CDR3 length: 15 residues. The germline V gene has CDR1 SGHTA and CDR2 FQGTGA. V lost 4 bases, J lost 2 bases, and 12 bases lay in between. The CDR3 DNA reads TGTGCCAGCAGCTATGACAGCAGGCCCTACAATGAGCAGTTCTTC. Translated, it gives CASSYDSRPYNEQFF.

The chain combines TRBV7-8 with TRBJ2-1; D call uncertain. The CDR3 spans 12 residues. The V end was cut by 1 base, the J end by 5 bases, with 3 bases between. Looked up from germline, CDR1 is SGHVS and CDR2 is FQNEAQ. The DNA of the CDR3 is TGTGCCAGCAGCTTAGGTAACAATGAGCAGTTCTTC. Residues: CASSLGNNEQFF. Supplemented by reference TRBV7-8 and TRBJ2-1, the full variable domain reads GAGVSQSPRYKVAKRGQDVALRCDPISGHVSLFWYQQALGQGPEFLTYFQNEAQLDKSGLPSDRFFAERPEGSVSTLKIQRTQQEDSAVYLCASSLGNNEQFFGPGTRLTVL.

The V gene is TRBV27, the J gene TRBJ1-5, with a weak D call TRBD1 (6 bases). Per germline, CDR1 MNHEY and CDR2 SMNVEV (reference sequence). Trimming left V 4 bases short and J 4 bases short, with 14 bases between. This CDR3 has 15 residues. The CDR3 DNA sequence: TGTGCCAGCAGTTCCCTGGGGGCAGGGAATCAGCCCCAGCATTTT. Its protein product is CASSSLGAGNQPQHF.

The chain has TRBV11-2 and TRBJ2-3, with D unclear. CDR1 is SGHAT and CDR2 is FQNNGV in the germline V gene. With 0 bases removed from V and 2 bases from J, the gap between germline ends came to 15 bases. CDR3 length: 17 amino acids. The CDR3 DNA sequence: TGTGCCAGCAGCTTAGATAGGTACCGGTCGTACACAGATACGCAGTATTTT. Residues: CASSLDRYRSYTDTQYF. The whole variable domain, remainder taken from reference TRBV11-2 and TRBJ2-3, is EAGVAQSPRYKIIEKRQSVAFWCNPISGHATLYWYQQILGQGPKLLIQFQNNGVVDDSQLPKDRFSAERLKGVDSTLKIQPAKLEDSAVYLCASSLDRYRSYTDTQYFGPGTRLTVL.

The chain recombines TRBV15 with TRBJ2-1; D perhaps matches TRBD2 (6 bases). CDR1 and CDR2 from the germline V gene are LNHNV and YYDKDF (reference sequence). This CDR3 region has 16 residues. V lost 6 bases, J lost 4 bases, and 19 bases lay in between. CDR3 residues: CATRPGPGLAYNEQFF. In DNA form, the CDR3 reads TGTGCCACCAGGCCCGGCCCGGGACTCGCTTACAATGAGCAGTTCTTC.

V is TRBV11-3 and J is TRBJ2-5, with 8 positions matching TRBD1. Judging by the DNA end, TRBJ2-7 fits better; the J call may be wrong. CDR1 is SGHNT and CDR2 is YENEEA in the germline V gene. This CDR3 is built from 15 residues. In DNA, the CDR3 is TGTGCCAGCAGCCCCCTCGGACAGGGACGGCTCGAGCAGTACTTC. Translation: CASSPLGQGRLEQYF.

The gene calls are TRBV13 and TRBJ2-7; 12 nucleotides align to TRBD2. This CDR3 is built from 18 residues. CDR1 is PRHDT and CDR2 is FYEKMQ in the germline V gene (reference sequence). Losses at the gene ends were 4 bases for V and 1 base for J; bases not matched to a gene: 11. The CDR3 DNA sequence: TGTGCCAGCAGCTCGCGACTAGCGGGAGAACCTTTGTCCTACGAGCAGTACTTC. Amino acids: CASSSRLAGEPLSYEQYF.

J is TRBJ1-2 and V is TRBV5-4; D call uncertain. This CDR3 comprises 12 residues. V lost 0 bases and J lost 4, with 4 bases in between. Germline CDR1 and CDR2: SGHNT and YYREEE (reference sequence). The CDR3 region is CASSLDAYGYTF. In DNA, the CDR3 is TGTGCCAGCAGCTTGGATGCCTATGGCTACACCTTC. Full variable domain (rest looked up from reference TRBV5-4 and TRBJ1-2): ETGVTQSPTHLIKTRGQQVTLRCSSQSGHNTVSWYQQALGQGPQFIFQYYREEENGRGNFPPRFSGLQFPNYSSELNVNALELDDSALYLCASSLDAYGYTFGSGTRLTVV.

The chain uses TRBV19 and TRBJ1-1, with D tentatively TRBD1 (6 bases). This CDR3 region has 14 residues. The V end was cut by 4 bases, the J end by 6 bases, with 15 bases between. Per the germline V gene, CDR1 is LNHDA and CDR2 is SQIVND (reference sequence). As DNA, the CDR3 is TGTGCCAGTAGTACCGAAACAGGGTCCGCTGAAGCTTTCTTT. This gives the protein CASSTETGSAEAFF.

The rearrangement joins TRBV5-1 to TRBJ2-7, with 8 bases identical to TRBD1. V dropped 1 base and J dropped 7; count of bases not matched to a gene: 10. The CDR3 covers 15 residues. The germline gives CDR1 SGHRS, CDR2 YFSETQ. CDR3 coding DNA: TGCGCCAGCAGCTTGTTGTGGCAGGGGGCGGGGGAGCAGTACTTC. Translation: CASSLLWQGAGEQYF.

A word on this clone: A read error may produce the germline difference seen at one junction end. The rearrangement joins TRBV5-4 to TRBJ2-1; the match to TRBD2 covers 16 bases. Per the germline V gene, CDR1 is SGHNT and CDR2 is YYREEE (reference sequence). This CDR3 region has 15 residues. CDR3 bases: TGTGCCAGCAGCTTCAAGGGACTAGCGGGGGGGCTAGAGGTCTTC. This gives the protein CASSFKGLAGGLEVF.

This clone has just a few counts. The rearrangement links TRBV14 to TRBJ2-7; D is unresolved. The CDR3 is 12 amino acids. V lost 4 bases, J lost 3 bases, and 7 bases lay in between. Germline loops: CDR1 SGHDN, CDR2 FVKESK. DNA of the CDR3: TGTGCCAGCAGCCTGTCACTCTACGAGCAGTACTTC. Translated, it gives CASSLSLYEQYF.

The genes are TRBV20-1 and TRBJ2-7; no definite D call. V gave up 5 bases and J gave up 3 bases, with 8 bases separating them. CDR3 length: 11 amino acids. The V gene's germline CDR1 is DFQATT and CDR2 SNEGSKA (reference sequence). CDR3 bases: TGCAGTGCTGTGGCCCACTACGAGCAGTACTTC. Translating gives CSAVAHYEQYF.